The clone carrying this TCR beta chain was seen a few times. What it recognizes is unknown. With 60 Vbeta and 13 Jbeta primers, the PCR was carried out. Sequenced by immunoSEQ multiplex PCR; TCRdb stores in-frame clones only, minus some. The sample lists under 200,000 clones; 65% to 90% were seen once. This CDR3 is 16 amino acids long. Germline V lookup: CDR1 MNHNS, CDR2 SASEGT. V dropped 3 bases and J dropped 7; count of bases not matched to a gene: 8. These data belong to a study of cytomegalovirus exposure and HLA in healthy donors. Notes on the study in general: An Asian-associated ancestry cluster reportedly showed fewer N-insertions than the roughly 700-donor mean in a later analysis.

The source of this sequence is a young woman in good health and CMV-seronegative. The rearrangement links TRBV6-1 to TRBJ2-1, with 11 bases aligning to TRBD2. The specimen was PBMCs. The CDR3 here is CASSEIAGGLWNEQFF. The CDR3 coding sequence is TGTGCCAGCAGTGAGATAGCGGGAGGGCTCTGGAATGAGCAGTTCTTC.